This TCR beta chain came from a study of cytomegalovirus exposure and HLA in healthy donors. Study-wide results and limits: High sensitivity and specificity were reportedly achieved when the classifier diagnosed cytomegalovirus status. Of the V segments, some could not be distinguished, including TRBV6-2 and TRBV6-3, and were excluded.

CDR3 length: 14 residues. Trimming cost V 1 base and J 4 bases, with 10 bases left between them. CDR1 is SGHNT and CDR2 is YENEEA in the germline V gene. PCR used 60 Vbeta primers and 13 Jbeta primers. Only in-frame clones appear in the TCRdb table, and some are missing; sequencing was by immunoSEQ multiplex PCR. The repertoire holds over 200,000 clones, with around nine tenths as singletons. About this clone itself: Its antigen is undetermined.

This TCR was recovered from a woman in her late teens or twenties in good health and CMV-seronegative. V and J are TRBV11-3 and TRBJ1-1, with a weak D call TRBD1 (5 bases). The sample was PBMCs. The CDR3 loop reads CASSLGGGRTEAFF. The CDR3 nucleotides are TGTGCCAGCAGCTTAGGCGGGGGACGCACTGAAGCTTTCTTT. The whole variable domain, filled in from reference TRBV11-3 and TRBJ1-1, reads EAGVVQSPRYKIIEKKQPVAFWCNPISGHNTLYWYLQNLGQGPELLIRYENEEAVDDSQLPKDRFSAERLKGVDSTLKIQPAELGDSAVYLCASSLGGGRTEAFFGQGTRLTVV.